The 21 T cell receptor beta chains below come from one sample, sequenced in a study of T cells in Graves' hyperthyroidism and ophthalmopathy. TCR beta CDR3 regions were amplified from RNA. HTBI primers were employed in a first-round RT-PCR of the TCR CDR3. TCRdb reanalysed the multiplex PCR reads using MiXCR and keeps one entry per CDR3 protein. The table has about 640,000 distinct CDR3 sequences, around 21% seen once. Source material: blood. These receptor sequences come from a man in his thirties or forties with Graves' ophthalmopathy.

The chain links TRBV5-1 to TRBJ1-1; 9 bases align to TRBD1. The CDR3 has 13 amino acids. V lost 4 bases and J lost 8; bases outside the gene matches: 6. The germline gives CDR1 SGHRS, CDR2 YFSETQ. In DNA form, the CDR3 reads TGCGCCAGCAGCGTTACAGGGGGCCGGGAAGCTTTCTTT. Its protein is CASSVTGGREAFF. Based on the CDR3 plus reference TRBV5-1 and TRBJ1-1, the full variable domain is KAGVTQTPRYLIKTRGQQVTLSCSPISGHRSVSWYQQTPGQGLQFLFEYFSETQRNKGNFPGRFSGRQFSNSRSEMNVSTLELGDSALYLCASSVTGGREAFFGQGTRLTVV.

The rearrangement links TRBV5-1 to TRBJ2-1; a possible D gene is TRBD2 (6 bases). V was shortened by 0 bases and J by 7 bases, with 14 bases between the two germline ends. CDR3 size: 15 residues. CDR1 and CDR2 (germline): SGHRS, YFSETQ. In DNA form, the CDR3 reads TGCGCCAGCAGCTTGGCAGCTAGCGAGCTTAATGAGCAGTTCTTC. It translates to CASSLAASELNEQFF.

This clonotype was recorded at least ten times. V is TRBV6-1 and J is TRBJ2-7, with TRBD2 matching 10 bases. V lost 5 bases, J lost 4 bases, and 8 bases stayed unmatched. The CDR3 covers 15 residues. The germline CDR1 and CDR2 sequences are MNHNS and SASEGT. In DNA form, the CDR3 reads TGTGCCAGCAGTTCCCGGACTAGCGGAACTTACGAGCAGTACTTC. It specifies CASSSRTSGTYEQYF.

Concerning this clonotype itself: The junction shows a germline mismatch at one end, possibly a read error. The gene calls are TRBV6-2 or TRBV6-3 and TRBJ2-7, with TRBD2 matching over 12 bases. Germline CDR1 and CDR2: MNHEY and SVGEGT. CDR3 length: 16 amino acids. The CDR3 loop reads CTSSQTSGSLEYEQYF. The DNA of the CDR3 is TGTACCAGCAGTCAGACTAGCGGGAGCCTAGAATACGAGCAGTACTTC.

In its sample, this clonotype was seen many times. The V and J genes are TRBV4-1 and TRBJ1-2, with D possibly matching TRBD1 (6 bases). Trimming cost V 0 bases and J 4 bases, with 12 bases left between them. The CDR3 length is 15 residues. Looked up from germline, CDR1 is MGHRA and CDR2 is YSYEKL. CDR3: CASSQDPGATYGYTF. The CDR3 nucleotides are TGCGCCAGCAGCCAAGATCCGGGGGCGACCTATGGCTACACCTTC.

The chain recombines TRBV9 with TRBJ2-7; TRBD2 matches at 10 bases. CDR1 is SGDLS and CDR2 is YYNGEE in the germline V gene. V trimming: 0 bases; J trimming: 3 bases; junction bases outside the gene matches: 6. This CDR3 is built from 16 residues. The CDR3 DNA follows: TGTGCCAGCAGCGTAGGGCTAGCGGGAGAAATCTACGAGCAGTACTTC. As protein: CASSVGLAGEIYEQYF.

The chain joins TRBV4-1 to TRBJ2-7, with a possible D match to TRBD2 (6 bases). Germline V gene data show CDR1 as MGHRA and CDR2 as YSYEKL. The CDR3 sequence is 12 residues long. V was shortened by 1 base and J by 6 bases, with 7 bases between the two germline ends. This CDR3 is CASSQGGVEQYF. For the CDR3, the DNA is TGCGCCAGCAGCCAAGGGGGGGTCGAGCAGTACTTC.

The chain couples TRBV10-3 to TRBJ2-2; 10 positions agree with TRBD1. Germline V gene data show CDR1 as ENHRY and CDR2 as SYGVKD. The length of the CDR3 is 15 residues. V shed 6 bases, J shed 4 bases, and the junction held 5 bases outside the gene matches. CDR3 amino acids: CAIRPGQGSTGELFF. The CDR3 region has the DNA TGTGCCATCAGACCGGGACAGGGGTCCACCGGGGAGCTGTTTTTT.

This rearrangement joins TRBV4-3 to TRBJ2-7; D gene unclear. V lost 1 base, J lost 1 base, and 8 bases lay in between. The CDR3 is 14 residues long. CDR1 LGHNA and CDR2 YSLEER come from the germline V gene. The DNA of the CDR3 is TGCGCCAGCAGCCAAGTTATCGGGTCCTACGAGCAGTACTTC. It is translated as CASSQVIGSYEQYF.

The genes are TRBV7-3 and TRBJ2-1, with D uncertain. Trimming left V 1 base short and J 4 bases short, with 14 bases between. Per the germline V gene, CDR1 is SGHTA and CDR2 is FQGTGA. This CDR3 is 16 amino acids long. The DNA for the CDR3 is TGTGCCAGCAGCTTAAGTCCGGGTGGGCAATACAATGAGCAGTTCTTC. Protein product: CASSLSPGGQYNEQFF.

For the CDR3, the DNA is TGTGCCAGCAGGCTGGACAGGACTGAAGCTTTCTTT. Encoded protein: CASRLDRTEAFF. The V gene is TRBV12-3 or TRBV12-4, the J gene TRBJ1-1; 7 bases match TRBD1. The length of the CDR3 is 12 residues. Losses at the gene ends were 6 bases for V and 5 bases for J; bases not matched to a gene: 3.

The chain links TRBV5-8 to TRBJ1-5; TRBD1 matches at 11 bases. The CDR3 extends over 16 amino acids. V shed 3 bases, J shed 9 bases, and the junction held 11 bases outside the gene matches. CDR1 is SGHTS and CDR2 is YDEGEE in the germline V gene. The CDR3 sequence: CASSWGDRGAPRPQHF. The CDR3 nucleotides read TGTGCCAGCAGCTGGGGGGACAGGGGGGCTCCGAGGCCCCAGCATTTT.

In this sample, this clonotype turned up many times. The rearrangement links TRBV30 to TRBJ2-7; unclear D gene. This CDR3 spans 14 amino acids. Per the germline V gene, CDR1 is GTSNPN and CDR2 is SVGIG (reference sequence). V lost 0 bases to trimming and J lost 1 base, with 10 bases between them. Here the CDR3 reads CAWSVGVPSYEQYF. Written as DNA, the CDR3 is TGTGCCTGGAGTGTTGGGGTCCCGTCCTACGAGCAGTACTTC.

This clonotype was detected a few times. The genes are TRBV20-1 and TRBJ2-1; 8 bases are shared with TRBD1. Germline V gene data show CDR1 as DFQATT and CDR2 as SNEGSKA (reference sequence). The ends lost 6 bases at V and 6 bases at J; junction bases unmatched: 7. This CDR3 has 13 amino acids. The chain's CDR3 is CSALGQGPNEQFF. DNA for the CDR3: TGCAGTGCCCTAGGACAGGGTCCCAATGAGCAGTTCTTC.

CDR3 protein: CASSRQGTNNSPLHF. The CDR3 DNA is TGTGCCAGCAGTCGACAGGGAACGAACAATTCACCCCTCCACTTT. This chain uses TRBV12-3 or TRBV12-4 with TRBJ1-6, with 7 bases identical to TRBD1. Germline trimming cut 5 bases from V and 7 bases from J; bases unmatched to any gene: 8. The length of the CDR3 is 15 residues.

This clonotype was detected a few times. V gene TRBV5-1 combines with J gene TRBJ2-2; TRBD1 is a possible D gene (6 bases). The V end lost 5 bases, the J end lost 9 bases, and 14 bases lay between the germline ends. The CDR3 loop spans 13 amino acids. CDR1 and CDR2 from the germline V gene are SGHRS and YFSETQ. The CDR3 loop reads CASRTPGARELFF. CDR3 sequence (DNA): TGCGCCAGCAGGACCCCAGGGGCCAGGGAGCTGTTTTTT. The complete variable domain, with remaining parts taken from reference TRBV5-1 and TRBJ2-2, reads KAGVTQTPRYLIKTRGQQVTLSCSPISGHRSVSWYQQTPGQGLQFLFEYFSETQRNKGNFPGRFSGRQFSNSRSEMNVSTLELGDSALYLCASRTPGARELFFGEGSRLTVL.

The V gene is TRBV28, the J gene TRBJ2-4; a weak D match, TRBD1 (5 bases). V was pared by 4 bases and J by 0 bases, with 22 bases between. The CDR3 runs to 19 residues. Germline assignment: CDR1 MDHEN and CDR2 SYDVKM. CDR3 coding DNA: TGTGCCAGCAGTTCACACCACCAGGACGGACATCTAGCCAAAAACATTCAGTACTTC. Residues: CASSSHHQDGHLAKNIQYF.

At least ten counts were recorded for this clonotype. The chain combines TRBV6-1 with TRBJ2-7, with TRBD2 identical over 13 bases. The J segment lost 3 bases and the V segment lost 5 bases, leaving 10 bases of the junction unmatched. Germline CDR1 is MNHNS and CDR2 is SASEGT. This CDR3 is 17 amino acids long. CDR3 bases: TGTGCCAGCAGTAGGACTAGCGGGAGATTAGTGGTCTACGAGCAGTACTTC. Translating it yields CASSRTSGRLVVYEQYF.

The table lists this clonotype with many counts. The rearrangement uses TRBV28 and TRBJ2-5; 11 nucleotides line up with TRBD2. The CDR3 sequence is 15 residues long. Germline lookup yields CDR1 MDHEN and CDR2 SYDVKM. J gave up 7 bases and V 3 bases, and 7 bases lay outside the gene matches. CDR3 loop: CASSFPTSGRMTQYF. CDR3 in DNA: TGTGCCAGCAGTTTCCCCACTAGCGGGAGAATGACCCAGTACTTC.

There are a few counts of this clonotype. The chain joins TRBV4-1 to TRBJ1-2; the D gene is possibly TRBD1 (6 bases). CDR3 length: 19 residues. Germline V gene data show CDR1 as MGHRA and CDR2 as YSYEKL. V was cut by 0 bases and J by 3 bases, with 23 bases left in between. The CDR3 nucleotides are TGCGCCAGCAGCCAAGATGAGTTCCTTTCCTCGCCAGGGGACTATGGCTACACCTTC. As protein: CASSQDEFLSSPGDYGYTF.

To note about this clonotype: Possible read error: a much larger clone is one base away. The CDR3 reads CASSLEGSATYEQFF. The CDR3 DNA reads as TGTGCCAGCAGCTTAGAGGGTAGTGCAACTTATGAGCAGTTCTTC. The J gene is TRBJ2-1, the V gene TRBV11-2; no definite D call. In germline, CDR1 is SGHAT, CDR2 FQNNGV. This CDR3 region has 15 residues. The V gene lost 0 bases and the J gene lost 8 bases, with 14 bases spanning the gap.